Listed below are T cell receptor beta chains from one sample, sequenced in a study of T cell repertoires in cytomegalovirus infection. TCRdb re-derived calls from the reads in MiXCR, one entry per CDR3 protein. The sample contains about 300,000 distinct CDR3 sequences, approximately 10% of which appear only once. Sample: PBMCs. The receptors derive from a human donor in good health (CMV status not recorded). Some clones in this sample may be carry-over from other donors' samples. The CDR3 runs from the conserved cysteine through the conserved F or W. Fields, in order: J gene, V gene, D gene, clone size, CDR3 protein, CDR3 DNA. A D gene is named only where the DNA matches it firmly. Expanded clones get a size class; other rows say once, few or many, or leave the size out.

J: TRBJ2-3
V: TRBV29-1
D: TRBD2
size: few
CDR3: CSGKAGDQTDTQYF
DNA: TGCAGCGGCAAAGCGGGGGACCAAACAGATACGCAGTATTTT

J: TRBJ2-3
V: TRBV2
D: TRBD1
size: -
CDR3: CASRDRADTQYF
DNA: TGTGCCAGCAGAGACAGGGCAGATACGCAGTATTTT

J: TRBJ2-2
V: TRBV6-2/TRBV6-3
D: TRBD2
size: few
CDR3: CASRIAGGLNTGELFF
DNA: TGTGCCAGCAGAATAGCGGGGGGCCTGAACACCGGGGAGCTGTTTTTT

J: TRBJ2-5
V: TRBV20-1
D: TRBD2
size: -
CDR3: CSARGASGRETQYF
DNA: TGCAGTGCCAGAGGGGCTAGCGGGAGGGAGACCCAGTACTTC

J: TRBJ2-2
V: TRBV6-2/TRBV6-3
D: TRBD2
size: few
CDR3: CASTNSAGAYTGELFF
DNA: TGTGCCAGCACCAACTCAGCGGGGGCGTACACCGGGGAGCTGTTTTTT

J: TRBJ2-5
V: TRBV14
D: -
size: -
CDR3: CASSHVGAHVETQYF
DNA: TGTGCCAGCAGCCACGTGGGGGCCCACGTAGAGACCCAGTACTTC

J: TRBJ1-1
V: TRBV7-6
D: -
size: many
CDR3: CASSPGQSNTEAFF
DNA: TGTGCCAGCAGCCCCGGACAGTCCAACACTGAAGCTTTCTTT

J: TRBJ2-2
V: TRBV6-1
D: TRBD2
size: once
CDR3: CASSEPPTSGVNTGVLFF
DNA: TGTGCCAGCAGTGAACCCCCGACTAGCGGGGTGAACACCGGGGTGCTGTTTTTT

J: TRBJ2-3
V: TRBV18
D: -
size: few
CDR3: CASSPPQGGTDTQYF
DNA: TGTGCCAGCTCACCACCCCAGGGCGGCACAGATACGCAGTATTTT

J: TRBJ2-3
V: TRBV28
D: -
size: many
CDR3: CATTLTDTQYF
DNA: TGTGCTACCACCCTGACAGATACGCAGTATTTT

J: TRBJ2-2
V: TRBV6-5
D: -
size: many
CDR3: CASSYDRKAGELFF
DNA: TGTGCCAGCAGTTACGACAGGAAAGCCGGGGAGCTGTTTTTT

J: TRBJ1-6
V: TRBV12-5
D: TRBD1
size: many
CDR3: CASGLETGRLHF
DNA: TGTGCTAGTGGTTTGGAGACAGGGAGGCTCCACTTT

J: TRBJ1-1
V: TRBV20-1
D: TRBD1
size: many
CDR3: CSAKEGAMNTEAFF
DNA: TGCAGTGCTAAGGAGGGGGCGATGAACACTGAAGCTTTCTTT

J: TRBJ2-1
V: TRBV20-1
D: TRBD1
size: many
CDR3: CSARPLTGPGDNEQFF
DNA: TGCAGTGCTAGACCTCTGACAGGGCCAGGAGACAATGAGCAGTTCTTC

J: TRBJ2-1
V: TRBV6-4
D: TRBD2
size: -
CDR3: CASSDSTSGANQPFF
DNA: TGTGCCAGCAGTGACTCGACGAGCGGGGCAAACCAACCGTTCTTC

J: TRBJ1-5
V: TRBV28
D: -
size: -
CDR3: CASRGGPRSGNQPQHF
DNA: TGTGCCAGCAGAGGGGGACCCCGATCCGGCAATCAGCCCCAGCATTTT

J: TRBJ1-1
V: TRBV6-1
D: -
size: few
CDR3: CASTPSSGLRTEAFF
DNA: TGTGCCAGCACTCCATCCTCAGGGCTAAGGACTGAAGCTTTCTTT

J: TRBJ2-3
V: TRBV28
D: TRBD2
size: few
CDR3: CASRPTSGGATDTQYF
DNA: TGTGCCAGCAGACCCACTAGCGGGGGAGCCACAGATACGCAGTATTTT

J: TRBJ1-5
V: TRBV6-1
D: -
size: many
CDR3: CASCGARGGNQPQHF
DNA: TGTGCCAGCTGCGGAGCCAGGGGCGGCAATCAGCCCCAGCATTTT

J: TRBJ2-7
V: TRBV7-9
D: -
size: many
CDR3: CASSPASGSSYEQYF
DNA: TGTGCCAGCAGCCCGGCATCAGGGAGCTCCTACGAGCAGTACTTC

J: TRBJ2-3
V: TRBV12-3/TRBV12-4
D: -
size: -
CDR3: CATRTARTTDTQYF
DNA: TGTGCCACCAGGACAGCCCGGACGACAGATACGCAGTATTTT

J: TRBJ2-1
V: TRBV19
D: -
size: many
CDR3: CASSMGDLYNEQFF
DNA: TGTGCCAGTAGTATGGGGGACTTATACAATGAGCAGTTCTTC

J: TRBJ1-1
V: TRBV7-2
D: -
size: many
CDR3: CASSKEGTNVNEAFF
DNA: TGTGCCAGCAGCAAAGAGGGGACAAACGTCAATGAAGCTTTCTTT

J: TRBJ1-6
V: TRBV28
D: TRBD1
size: many
CDR3: CASSLVGTVSLNSPLHF
DNA: TGTGCCAGCAGTTTAGTTGGGACAGTTTCCCTAAATTCACCCCTCCACTTT

J: TRBJ2-6
V: TRBV5-6
D: -
size: many
CDR3: CASSPSPGVGAGANVLTF
DNA: TGTGCCAGCAGCCCCAGCCCGGGGGTCGGGGCTGGGGCCAACGTCCTGACTTTC

J: TRBJ1-1
V: TRBV7-2
D: TRBD1
size: many
CDR3: CASSLMGAGGTEAFF
DNA: TGTGCCAGCAGCTTAATGGGGGCAGGGGGAACTGAAGCTTTCTTT

J: TRBJ2-3
V: TRBV20-1
D: TRBD2
size: many
CDR3: CSARERSGGGDTQYF
DNA: TGCAGTGCTAGAGAAAGAAGCGGGGGGGGGGATACGCAGTATTTT

J: TRBJ2-7
V: TRBV6-1
D: -
size: many
CDR3: CASSADLYEQYF
DNA: TGTGCCAGCAGCGCGGATCTCTACGAGCAGTACTTC

J: TRBJ2-7
V: TRBV5-1
D: -
size: many
CDR3: CASSLDRAGREQYF
DNA: TGCGCCAGCAGCTTGGATCGGGCAGGACGAGAGCAGTACTTC

J: TRBJ2-5
V: TRBV7-6
D: -
size: -
CDR3: CASSDRTKETQYF
DNA: TGTGCCAGCAGCGACCGAACCAAGGAGACCCAGTACTTC

J: TRBJ1-6
V: TRBV4-2
D: TRBD1
size: many
CDR3: CASSQTGDDSPLHF
DNA: TGTGCCAGCAGCCAAACAGGGGATGATTCACCCCTCCACTTT

J: TRBJ2-5
V: TRBV6-2/TRBV6-3
D: -
size: few
CDR3: CASSRDLAETQYF
DNA: TGTGCCAGCAGCCGGGACCTCGCGGAGACCCAGTACTTC

J: TRBJ1-2
V: TRBV20-1
D: -
size: -
CDR3: CSARHRDDPPQGYTF
DNA: TGCAGTGCTAGGCACCGGGACGACCCACCCCAGGGCTACACCTTC

J: TRBJ2-5
V: TRBV11-2
D: TRBD1
size: many
CDR3: CASTLQGGEAETQYF
DNA: TGTGCCAGCACCCTACAAGGGGGCGAGGCAGAGACCCAGTACTTC

J: TRBJ2-3
V: TRBV14
D: -
size: many
CDR3: CASSQIGGTDTQYF
DNA: TGTGCCAGCAGCCAAATAGGGGGCACAGATACGCAGTATTTT

J: TRBJ2-1
V: TRBV19
D: TRBD2
size: few
CDR3: CASSHWRGDYNEQFF
DNA: TGTGCCAGTAGTCATTGGCGGGGGGACTACAATGAGCAGTTCTTC

J: TRBJ2-5
V: TRBV29-1
D: TRBD2
size: many
CDR3: CSVGLAGGQETQYF
DNA: TGCAGCGTTGGACTAGCGGGGGGACAAGAGACCCAGTACTTC

J: TRBJ2-2
V: TRBV29-1
D: -
size: many
CDR3: CSVAGGAPNTGELFF
DNA: TGCAGCGTTGCTGGGGGCGCGCCGAACACCGGGGAGCTGTTTTTT

J: TRBJ1-5
V: TRBV7-2
D: -
size: many
CDR3: CASSLGYIPNQPQHF
DNA: TGTGCCAGCAGCTTAGGTTACATACCCAATCAGCCCCAGCATTTT

J: TRBJ2-7
V: TRBV7-2
D: TRBD1
size: many
CDR3: CASRRQTGSSYEQYF
DNA: TGTGCCAGCAGACGACAGACAGGGTCCTCCTACGAGCAGTACTTC

J: TRBJ2-3
V: TRBV6-2/TRBV6-3
D: -
size: many
CDR3: CASSPPGHTDTQYF
DNA: TGTGCCAGCAGTCCGCCGGGACACACAGATACGCAGTATTTT

J: TRBJ1-3
V: TRBV29-1
D: -
size: many
CDR3: CSVEGHGNTIYF
DNA: TGCAGCGTTGAAGGGCACGGAAACACCATATATTTT

J: TRBJ2-1
V: TRBV7-2
D: -
size: -
CDR3: CASSSSGVLAGEQFF
DNA: TGTGCCAGCAGCTCCTCAGGGGTACTAGCAGGTGAGCAGTTCTTC

J: TRBJ1-1
V: TRBV12-3/TRBV12-4
D: -
size: many
CDR3: CASSSLSGITEAFF
DNA: TGTGCCAGCAGCTCACTTAGCGGGATCACTGAAGCTTTCTTT

J: TRBJ2-1
V: TRBV5-4
D: -
size: -
CDR3: CASSPFTGDEQFF
DNA: TGTGCCAGCAGCCCCTTCACTGGGGATGAGCAGTTCTTC